The next 24 T cell receptor beta chains were all read from a single sample in a study of T cells in Graves' hyperthyroidism and ophthalmopathy. The CDR3 regions of TCR beta were amplified from RNA transcripts. With the HTBI primer set, the TCR CDR3 went through a first round of RT-PCR. A single record per CDR3 protein comes from TCRdb applying MiXCR to the multiplex PCR reads. The table shows over 500,000 distinct CDR3 sequences, with roughly 15% occurring only once. Sequenced input: blood. These receptors all stem from a woman between 18 and 30 years old with Graves' ophthalmopathy.

This clonotype was seen only a few times. V is TRBV11-2 and J is TRBJ2-7; 11 positions agree with TRBD2. The CDR3 covers 14 residues. The germline CDR1 and CDR2 sequences are SGHAT and FQNNGV. V trimming: 6 bases; J trimming: 4 bases; junction bases outside the gene matches: 5. The CDR3 DNA sequence: TGTGCCAGCAGATCGACTAGCGGGGTATACGAGCAGTACTTC. Residues: CASRSTSGVYEQYF.

The sample holds a few counts of this clonotype. The V gene is TRBV5-5, the J gene TRBJ1-5; no definite D call. The length of the CDR3 is 16 residues. Germline CDR1 SGHKS, CDR2 YYEKEE (reference sequence). V was pared by 1 base and J by 2 bases, with 13 bases between. The CDR3 DNA sequence: TGTGCCAGCAGCTTGAGGGTGACGGCCGGCAATCAGCCCCAGCATTTT. It specifies CASSLRVTAGNQPQHF.

This clonotype was counted many times. The rearrangement links TRBV7-2 to TRBJ1-6; 7 bases map to TRBD1. Trimming removed 0 bases from V and 9 bases from J; junction bases left unmatched: 11. CDR3 size: 17 residues. Germline V gene sequence: CDR1 SGHTA, CDR2 FQGNSA. CDR3 nucleotides: TGTGCCAGCAGCTTAGCTCCCACAGGGGAGTTCGGTTCACCCCTCCACTTT. Translation gives CASSLAPTGEFGSPLHF.

This rearrangement joins TRBV6-1 to TRBJ1-2, with D maybe TRBD1 (6 bases). Trimming removed 6 bases from V and 3 bases from J, with 20 bases in between. Germline V gene lookup returns CDR1 MNHNS and CDR2 SASEGT. The CDR3 totals 16 residues. CDR3 region: CASRLHGGAVYYGYTF. CDR3 sequence (DNA): TGTGCCAGCAGACTCCACGGGGGCGCTGTGTACTATGGCTACACCTTC.

Many counts were recorded for this clonotype. The chain has TRBV6-2 or TRBV6-3 and TRBJ1-5; D call uncertain. The length of the CDR3 is 15 residues. CDR1 is MNHEY and CDR2 is SVGEGT in the germline V gene. Trimming stripped 4 bases from V and 4 bases from J, with 14 bases between. The CDR3 coding sequence is TGTGCCAGCAGTTCGGGTTTAATTGCGAATCAGCCCCAGCATTTT. Protein sequence: CASSSGLIANQPQHF.

The sample holds a few counts of this clonotype. This chain links TRBV11-2 with TRBJ2-1; D unresolved. The CDR3 covers 14 residues. V lost 5 bases to trimming and J lost 7 bases, with 15 bases between them. Germline-derived CDR1 and CDR2 are SGHAT and FQNNGV. CDR3 DNA sequence: TGTGCCAGCAGCCCACCCCTCGCTTTTAATGAGCAGTTCTTC. This translates into CASSPPLAFNEQFF.

In regard to this clonotype: It may be a read error: a sequence one base away is much more abundant. The chain joins TRBV27 to TRBJ2-2, with D uncertain. This CDR3 has 14 residues. Germline-derived CDR1 and CDR2 are MNHEY and SMNVEV (reference sequence). CDR3 in amino acids: CASSPGFNTRELFF. The CDR3, as DNA: TGTGCCAGCAGTCCCGGATTTAACACCAGGGAGCTGTTTTTT.

The sample holds many counts of this clonotype. The rearrangement links TRBV28 to TRBJ2-7; 8 positions agree with TRBD1. Germline loops: CDR1 MDHEN, CDR2 SYDVKM. The CDR3 has 13 residues. Trimming removed 6 bases from V and 7 bases from J; junction bases left unmatched: 8. CDR3 loop: CASSLQGADEQYF. DNA for the CDR3: TGTGCCAGCAGCCTCCAGGGGGCGGATGAGCAGTACTTC. Looking up the rest from reference TRBV28 and TRBJ2-7 gives the full variable domain: DVKVTQSSRYLVKRTGEKVFLECVQDMDHENMFWYRQDPGLGLRLIYFSYDVKMKEKGDIPEGYSVSREKKERFSLILESASTNQTSMYLCASSLQGADEQYFGPGTRLTVT.

Concerning this clonotype: One end of the junction varies from germline; a read error may be responsible. The chain joins TRBV3-1 to TRBJ2-1, with 11 bases that match TRBD2. The length of the CDR3 is 15 residues. The germline V gene has CDR1 LGHDT and CDR2 YNNKEL (reference sequence). The CDR3 DNA reads as TGCGCCAGCAGCCATGGGACTAGCGGTAGCTGGGAGCAGTTCTTC. It translates to CASSHGTSGSWEQFF.

This clonotype has ten or more counts. The J gene is TRBJ2-7, the V gene TRBV28; D ambiguous. CDR3 length equals 14 residues. V lost 2 bases to trimming and J lost 0 bases, with 8 bases between them. CDR1 and CDR2 from the germline V gene are MDHEN and SYDVKM. CDR3 amino acids: CASSLRAGSYEQYF. DNA of the CDR3: TGTGCCAGCAGTTTACGGGCCGGCTCCTACGAGCAGTACTTC. The full variable domain, its missing parts supplied by reference TRBV28 and TRBJ2-7, is DVKVTQSSRYLVKRTGEKVFLECVQDMDHENMFWYRQDPGLGLRLIYFSYDVKMKEKGDIPEGYSVSREKKERFSLILESASTNQTSMYLCASSLRAGSYEQYFGPGTRLTVT.

This clonotype showed up many times. This chain connects TRBV7-6 to TRBJ2-7; 11 bases are shared with TRBD1. The CDR3 is 16 amino acids. After removal of 5 bases from V and 6 bases from J, the junction contained 12 bases not matched to a gene. Looked up from germline, CDR1 is SGHVS and CDR2 is FNYEAQ. DNA for the CDR3: TGTGCCAGCAGCCCACAGATCGGACAGGGGGCTATCGAGCAGTACTTC. It specifies CASSPQIGQGAIEQYF.

V is TRBV11-2 and J is TRBJ2-4; D is unclear. The CDR3 length is 16 residues. V was trimmed by 5 bases and J by 0 bases, leaving 14 bases between them. Germline V CDR1 and CDR2: SGHAT, FQNNGV. CDR3 sequence (DNA): TGTGCCAGCAGCCAAGCTTTGACCGGAGCCAAAAACATTCAGTACTTC. Encoded protein: CASSQALTGAKNIQYF.

The J gene is TRBJ2-1, the V gene TRBV19; 8 bases agree with TRBD1. The CDR3 totals 15 residues. Germline V gives CDR1 LNHDA, CDR2 SQIVND (reference sequence). Unmatched junction bases numbered 14, after V lost 7 bases and J lost 9 bases. CDR3 nucleotide sequence: TGTGCCAGTATCAGCGTGACAGGGGAAAGTTGTGAGCAGTTCTTC. The encoded protein is CASISVTGESCEQFF.

As to this clonotype: The conserved phenylalanine or tryptophan is not found at the CDR3 terminus, so this likely reflects a read error. The rearrangement links TRBV4-1 to TRBJ1-2; the match to TRBD1 covers 9 bases. Unmatched junction bases numbered 13, after V lost 6 bases and J lost 8 bases. Germline-derived CDR1 and CDR2 are MGHRA and YSYEKL. The CDR3 has 15 residues. The DNA of the CDR3 is TGCGCCAGCAGTTTTCAAACCGGGACAGGGAACGGCTACACCCTC. Its translation: CASSFQTGTGNGYTL.

The sample holds many counts of this clonotype. V gene TRBV20-1 combines with J gene TRBJ2-7; 10 bases line up with TRBD2. This CDR3 region has 14 residues. Germline loops: CDR1 DFQATT, CDR2 SNEGSKA (reference sequence). V lost 3 bases to trimming and J lost 5 bases; unmatched junction nucleotides: 7. The CDR3 region has the DNA TGCAGTGCTAGGTCCAGCGGGAGGGGTCACGAGCAGTACTTC. Translating gives CSARSSGRGHEQYF.

The table lists this clonotype with many counts. V is TRBV7-8 and J is TRBJ2-7; D perhaps matches TRBD1 (5 bases). The CDR3 covers 13 residues. Trimming shortened V by 3 bases and J by 2 bases, and 8 bases separated the two germline ends. Germline loops: CDR1 SGHVS, CDR2 FQNEAQ. Here the CDR3 DNA reads TGTGCCAGCAGCTTTGACAGCACCTACGAGCAGTACTTC. Amino acid sequence: CASSFDSTYEQYF.

V is TRBV7-3 and J is TRBJ2-2; possibly TRBD1 for D (5 bases). The CDR3 loop spans 14 amino acids. Looked up from germline, CDR1 is SGHTA and CDR2 is FQGTGA. V was pared by 6 bases and J by 2 bases, with 10 bases between. The CDR3 spells CASRPDTNTGELFF. The CDR3 DNA reads TGTGCCAGCAGACCGGACACCAACACCGGGGAGCTGTTTTTT.

In its sample, this clonotype was seen many times. The V and J genes are TRBV5-1 and TRBJ2-3; D not resolved. Trimming took 0 bases from V and 1 from J, leaving 9 bases between them. Germline CDR1 reads SGHRS; CDR2 reads YFSETQ. CDR3 size: 15 residues. The CDR3 DNA sequence: TGCGCCAGCAGCTTGGCCTCGACACGCACAGATACGCAGTATTTT. Translating gives CASSLASTRTDTQYF.

Regarding this clonotype: Given a much more abundant clone one base away, this may be a read error. The chain joins TRBV29-1 to TRBJ1-1; unclear D gene. Germline V gene data show CDR1 as SQVTM and CDR2 as ANQGSEA. The CDR3 has 11 residues. V gave up 3 bases and J gave up 3 bases, with 5 bases separating them. The CDR3 DNA reads TGCAGCGTTGAGATGGACACTGAAGCTTTCTTT. Its translation: CSVEMDTEAFF.

Note on this clonotype: The germline gene is not matched at one end of the junction; a read error may be the cause. The chain has TRBV27 and TRBJ2-3, with D maybe TRBD1 (5 bases). Germline loops: CDR1 MNHEY, CDR2 SMNVEV (reference sequence). This CDR3 has 14 amino acids. CDR3 sequence (DNA): TGTGCCAGCAGTTTACAAGGGGCCACAGATACGCGGTATTTT. Its translation: CASSLQGATDTRYF.

This clonotype was observed many times. The rearrangement joins TRBV27 to TRBJ1-2, with 7 bases lining up with TRBD1. The CDR3 is 12 residues long. Germline-derived CDR1 and CDR2 are MNHEY and SMNVEV (reference sequence). V gave up 4 bases and J gave up 7 bases; unmatched junction bases: 3. Here the CDR3 DNA reads TGTGCCAGCAGTTCAGGGGGGAGTGGCTACACCTTC. Translation gives CASSSGGSGYTF.

The chain uses TRBV4-1 and TRBJ2-3, with D tentatively TRBD2 (5 bases). Per germline, CDR1 MGHRA and CDR2 YSYEKL. This CDR3 comprises 16 residues. V was clipped by 0 bases and J by 1 base, with 11 bases between them. CDR3 sequence: CASSQDFGSGTDTQYF. The CDR3 coding sequence is TGCGCCAGCAGCCAAGATTTTGGTAGCGGCACAGATACGCAGTATTTT.

This clonotype was seen more than once but under ten times. The chain couples TRBV11-2 to TRBJ2-3; D remains unclear. This CDR3 comprises 16 residues. The ends were cut back, 4 bases at V and 1 base at J, with 15 bases in the middle. Germline values: CDR1 SGHAT, CDR2 FQNNGV. As DNA, the CDR3 is TGTGCCAGCAGCTCGAGAACAACACGGGGCACAGATACGCAGTATTTT. Encoded protein: CASSSRTTRGTDTQYF.

This clonotype was seen ten or more times. The chain employs TRBV18 and TRBJ2-7; no clear D gene. The ends were cut back, 1 base at V and 6 bases at J, with 7 bases in the middle. Germline CDR1 KGHSH, CDR2 LQKENI. There are 12 residues in the CDR3. The CDR3, as DNA: TGTGCCAGCTCACCACGGAGAGGCGAGCAGTACTTC. Residues: CASSPRRGEQYF.